This T cell receptor (beta chain) originates from a study of blood T cell repertoires in COVID-19. Study-level background: The analysed material was cDNA or gDNA that came from T cells, B-cell-depleted T cells, or PBMCs.

CDR1 is SEHNR and CDR2 is FQNEAQ in the germline V gene (reference sequence). The V and J ends lost 6 bases and 7 bases respectively, with 9 bases between them. The CDR3 has 12 residues. Measured with immunoSEQ multiplex PCR; TCRdb has only the in-frame clones, and not every one. The sample shows around 150,000 clones, 84% of them seen only once. The V gene is TRBV7-9, the J gene TRBJ2-2; maybe TRBD2 (5 bases). The clonotype originates from a man aged 65 to 79 with acute or convalescent COVID-19. Sequences were obtained from peripheral blood. Written as DNA, the CDR3 is TGTGCCAGCAGTGTAGGAGGCGGGGAGCTGTTTTTT. Encoded protein: CASSVGGGELFF.